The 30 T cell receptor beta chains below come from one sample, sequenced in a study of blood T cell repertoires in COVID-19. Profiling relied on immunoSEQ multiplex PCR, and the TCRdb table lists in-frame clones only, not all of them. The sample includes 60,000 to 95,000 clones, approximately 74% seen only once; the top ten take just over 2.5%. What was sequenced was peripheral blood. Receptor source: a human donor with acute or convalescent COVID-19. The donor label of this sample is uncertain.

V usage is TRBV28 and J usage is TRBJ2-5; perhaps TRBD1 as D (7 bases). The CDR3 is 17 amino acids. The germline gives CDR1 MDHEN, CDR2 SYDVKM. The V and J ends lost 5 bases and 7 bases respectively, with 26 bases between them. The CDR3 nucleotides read TGTGCCAGCAGTAACCCGGGGGACACGAGGGGGCGGGGGACCCAGTACTTC. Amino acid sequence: CASSNPGDTRGRGTQYF.

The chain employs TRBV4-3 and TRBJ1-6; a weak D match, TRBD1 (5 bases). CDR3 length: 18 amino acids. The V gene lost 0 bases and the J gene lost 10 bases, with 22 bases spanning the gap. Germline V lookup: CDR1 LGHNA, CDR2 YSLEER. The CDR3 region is CASSQDDPGLGLISPLHF. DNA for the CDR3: TGCGCCAGCAGCCAAGACGACCCGGGACTGGGGCTAATCTCACCCCTCCACTTT.

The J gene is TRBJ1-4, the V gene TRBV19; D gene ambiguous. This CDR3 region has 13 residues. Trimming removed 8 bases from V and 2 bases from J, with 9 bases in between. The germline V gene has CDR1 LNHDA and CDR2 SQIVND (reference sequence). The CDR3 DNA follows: TGTGCCAGTGGGAGGGCCACTAATGAAAAACTGTTTTTT. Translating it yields CASGRATNEKLFF.

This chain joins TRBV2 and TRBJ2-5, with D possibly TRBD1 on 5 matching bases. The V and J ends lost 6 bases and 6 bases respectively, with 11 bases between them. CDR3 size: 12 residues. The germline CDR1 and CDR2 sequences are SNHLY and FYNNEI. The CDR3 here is CASRWTTQTQYF. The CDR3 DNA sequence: TGTGCCAGCAGATGGACAACCCAGACCCAGTACTTC.

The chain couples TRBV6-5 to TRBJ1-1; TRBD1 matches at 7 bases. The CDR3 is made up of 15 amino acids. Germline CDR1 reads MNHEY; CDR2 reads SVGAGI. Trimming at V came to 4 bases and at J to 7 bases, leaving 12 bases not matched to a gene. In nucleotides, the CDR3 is TGTGCCAGCAGTTCCACCGGGACAGTCAAAGGTGAAGCTTTCTTT. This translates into CASSSTGTVKGEAFF.

The CDR3 nucleotides are TGCGCCAGCAGCCAAGATAGTACAGGCTCTGGAAACACCATATATTTT. This codes for CASSQDSTGSGNTIYF. The rearrangement joins TRBV4-3 to TRBJ1-3; D is possibly TRBD1 (5 bases). The CDR3 extends over 16 amino acids. Germline values: CDR1 LGHNA, CDR2 YSLEER. Trimming took off 0 bases at V and 0 bases at J, with 9 bases between the two ends.

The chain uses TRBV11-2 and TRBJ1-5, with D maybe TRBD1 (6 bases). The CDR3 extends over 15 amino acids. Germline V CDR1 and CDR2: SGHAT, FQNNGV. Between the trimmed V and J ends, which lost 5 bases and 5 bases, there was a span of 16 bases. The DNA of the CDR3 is TGTGCCAGCAGCCCCGAGGGGGGGCTACATCAGCCCCAGCATTTT. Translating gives CASSPEGGLHQPQHF.

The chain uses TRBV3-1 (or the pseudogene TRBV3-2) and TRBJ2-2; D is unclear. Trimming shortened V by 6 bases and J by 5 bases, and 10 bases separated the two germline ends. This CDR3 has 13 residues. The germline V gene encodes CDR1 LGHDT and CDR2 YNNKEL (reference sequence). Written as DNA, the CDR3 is TGTGCCAGCAGAGCCCCGGGTACCGGGGAGCTGTTTTTT. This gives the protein CASRAPGTGELFF.

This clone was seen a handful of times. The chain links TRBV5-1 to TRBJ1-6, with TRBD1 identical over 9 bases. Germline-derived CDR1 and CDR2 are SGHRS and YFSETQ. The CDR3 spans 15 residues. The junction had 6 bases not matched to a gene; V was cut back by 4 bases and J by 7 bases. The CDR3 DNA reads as TGCGCCAGCAGCCCGACCGACAGGGGGAATTCACCCCTCCACTTT. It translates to CASSPTDRGNSPLHF.

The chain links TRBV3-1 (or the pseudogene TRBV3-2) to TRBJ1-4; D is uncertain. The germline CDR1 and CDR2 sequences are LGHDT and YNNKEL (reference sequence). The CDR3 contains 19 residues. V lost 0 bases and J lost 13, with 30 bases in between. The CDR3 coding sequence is TGTGCCAGCAGCCAAGATCCCCCTAATAGCCCCCCGAACTGGAAACGACTGTTTTTT. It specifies CASSQDPPNSPPNWKRLFF.

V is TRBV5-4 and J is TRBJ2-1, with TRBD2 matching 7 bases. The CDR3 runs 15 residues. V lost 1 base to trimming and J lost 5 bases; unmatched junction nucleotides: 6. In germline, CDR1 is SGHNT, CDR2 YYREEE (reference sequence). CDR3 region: CASSLFSGRHNEQFF. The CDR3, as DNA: TGTGCCAGCAGCTTGTTTAGCGGGCGACACAATGAGCAGTTCTTC.

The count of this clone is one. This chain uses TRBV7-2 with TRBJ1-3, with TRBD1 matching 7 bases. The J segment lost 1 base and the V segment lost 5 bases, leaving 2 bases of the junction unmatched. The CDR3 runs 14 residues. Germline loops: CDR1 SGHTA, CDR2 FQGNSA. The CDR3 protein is CASSPTGSGNTIYF. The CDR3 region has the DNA TGTGCCAGCAGCCCGACAGGGTCTGGAAACACCATATATTTT.

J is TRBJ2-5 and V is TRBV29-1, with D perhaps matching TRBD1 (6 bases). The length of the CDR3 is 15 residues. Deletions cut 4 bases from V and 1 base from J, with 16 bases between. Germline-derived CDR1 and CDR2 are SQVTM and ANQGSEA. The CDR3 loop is CSVVAQGTSQETQYF. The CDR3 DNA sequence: TGCAGCGTTGTCGCTCAGGGGACCTCCCAAGAGACCCAGTACTTC.

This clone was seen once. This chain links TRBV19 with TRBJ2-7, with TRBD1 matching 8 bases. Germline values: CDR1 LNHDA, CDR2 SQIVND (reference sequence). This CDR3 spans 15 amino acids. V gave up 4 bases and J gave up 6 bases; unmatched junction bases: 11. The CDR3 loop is CASSKKTGALGEQYF. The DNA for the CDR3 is TGTGCCAGTAGTAAGAAGACAGGGGCCTTAGGCGAGCAGTACTTC.

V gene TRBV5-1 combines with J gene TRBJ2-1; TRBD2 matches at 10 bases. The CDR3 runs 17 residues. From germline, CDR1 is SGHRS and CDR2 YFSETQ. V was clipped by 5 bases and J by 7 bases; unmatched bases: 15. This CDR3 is CASRSGFSGGKGNEQFF. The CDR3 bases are TGCGCCAGCAGATCAGGATTTAGCGGGGGGAAAGGGAATGAGCAGTTCTTC.

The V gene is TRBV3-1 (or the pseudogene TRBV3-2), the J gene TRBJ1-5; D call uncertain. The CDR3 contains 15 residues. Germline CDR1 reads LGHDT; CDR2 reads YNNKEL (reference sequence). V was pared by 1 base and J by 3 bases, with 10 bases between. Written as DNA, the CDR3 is TGTGCCAGCAGCCAAGGAAGGAGCTCCAATCAGCCCCAGCATTTT. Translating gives CASSQGRSSNQPQHF.

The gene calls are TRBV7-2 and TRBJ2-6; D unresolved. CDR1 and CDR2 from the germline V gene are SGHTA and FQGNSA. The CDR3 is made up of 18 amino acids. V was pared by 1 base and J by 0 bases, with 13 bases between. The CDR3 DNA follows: TGTGCCAGCAGCTTAGTCCCCATTCACATCTCTGGGGCCAACGTCCTGACTTTC. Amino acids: CASSLVPIHISGANVLTF.

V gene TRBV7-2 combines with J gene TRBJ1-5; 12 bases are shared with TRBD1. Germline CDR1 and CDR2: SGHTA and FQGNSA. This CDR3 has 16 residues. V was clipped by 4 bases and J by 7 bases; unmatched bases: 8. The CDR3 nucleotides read TGTGCCAGCAGCTATCTGGGACAGGGGGCCTCACAGCCCCAGCATTTT. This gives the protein CASSYLGQGASQPQHF.

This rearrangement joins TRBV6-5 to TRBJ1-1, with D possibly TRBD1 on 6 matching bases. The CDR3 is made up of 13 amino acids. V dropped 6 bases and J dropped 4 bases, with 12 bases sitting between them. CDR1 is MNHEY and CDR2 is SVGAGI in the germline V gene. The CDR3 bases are TGTGCCAGCAGCGTTGTAGGGGGCACTGAAGCTTTCTTT. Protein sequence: CASSVVGGTEAFF.

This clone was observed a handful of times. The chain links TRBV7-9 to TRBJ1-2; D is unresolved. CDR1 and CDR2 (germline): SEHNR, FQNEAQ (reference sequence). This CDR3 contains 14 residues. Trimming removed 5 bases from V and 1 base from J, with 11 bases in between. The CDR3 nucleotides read TGTGCCAGCAGCCCGCCCGTGAGTAACTATGGCTACACCTTC. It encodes CASSPPVSNYGYTF. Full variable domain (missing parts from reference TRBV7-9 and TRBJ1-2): DTGVSQNPRHKITKRGQNVTFRCDPISEHNRLYWYRQTLGQGPEFLTYFQNEAQLEKSRLLSDRFSAERPKGSFSTLEIQRTEQGDSAMYLCASSPPVSNYGYTFGSGTRLTVV.

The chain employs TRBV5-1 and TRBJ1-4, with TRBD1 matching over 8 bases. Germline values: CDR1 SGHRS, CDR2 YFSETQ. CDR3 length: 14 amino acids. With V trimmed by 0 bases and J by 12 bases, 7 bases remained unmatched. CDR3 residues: CASSLASDREELFF. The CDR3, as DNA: TGCGCCAGCAGCTTGGCCTCGGACAGGGAAGAACTGTTTTTT.

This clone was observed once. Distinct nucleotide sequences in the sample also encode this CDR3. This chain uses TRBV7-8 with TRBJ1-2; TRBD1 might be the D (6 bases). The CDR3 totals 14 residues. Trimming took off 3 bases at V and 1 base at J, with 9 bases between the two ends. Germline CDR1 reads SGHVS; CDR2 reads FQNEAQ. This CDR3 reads CASSLDSYNYGYTF. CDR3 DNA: TGTGCCAGCAGCTTGGACAGTTATAACTATGGCTACACCTTC.

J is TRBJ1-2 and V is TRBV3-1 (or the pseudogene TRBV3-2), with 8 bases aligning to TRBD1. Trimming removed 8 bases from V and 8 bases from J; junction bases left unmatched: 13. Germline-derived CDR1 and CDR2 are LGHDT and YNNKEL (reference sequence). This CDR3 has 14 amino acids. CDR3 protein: CASGRDRGPAGYTF. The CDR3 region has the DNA TGTGCCAGCGGAAGAGACAGGGGCCCAGCCGGCTACACCTTC.

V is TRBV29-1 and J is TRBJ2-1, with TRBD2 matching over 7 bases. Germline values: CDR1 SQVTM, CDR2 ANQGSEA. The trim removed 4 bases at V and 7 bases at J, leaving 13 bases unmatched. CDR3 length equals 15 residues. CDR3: CSVGVMGGRSNEQFF. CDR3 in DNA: TGCAGCGTTGGGGTCATGGGGGGGAGGTCAAATGAGCAGTTCTTC.

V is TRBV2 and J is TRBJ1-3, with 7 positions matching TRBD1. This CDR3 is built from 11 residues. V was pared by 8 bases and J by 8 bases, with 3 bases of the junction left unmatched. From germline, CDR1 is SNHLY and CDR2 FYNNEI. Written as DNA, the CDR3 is TGTGCCAGCGGACAGGAGGACACCATATATTTT. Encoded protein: CASGQEDTIYF.

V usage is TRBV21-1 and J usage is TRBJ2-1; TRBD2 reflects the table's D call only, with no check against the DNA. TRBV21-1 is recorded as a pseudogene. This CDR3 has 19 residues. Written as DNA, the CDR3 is TGTGCCAGCAATCCCCTCGGGACTAGCGGGAGGGGTACCTACAATGAGCAGTTCTTC. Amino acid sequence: CASNPLGTSGRGTYNEQFF.

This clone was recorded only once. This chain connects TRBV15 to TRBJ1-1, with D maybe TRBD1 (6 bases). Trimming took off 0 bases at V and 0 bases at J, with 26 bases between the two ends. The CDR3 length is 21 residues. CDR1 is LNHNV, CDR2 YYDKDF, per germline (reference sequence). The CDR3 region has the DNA TGTGCCACCAGCAGAGATTATAGGGCCACAGGGAGGGGCGACATGAACACTGAAGCTTTCTTT. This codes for CATSRDYRATGRGDMNTEAFF.

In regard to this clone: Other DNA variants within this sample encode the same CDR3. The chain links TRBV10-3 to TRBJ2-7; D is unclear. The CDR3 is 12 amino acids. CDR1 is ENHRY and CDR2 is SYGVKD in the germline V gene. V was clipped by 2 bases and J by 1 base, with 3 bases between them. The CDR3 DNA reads TGTGCCATCAGTGAGCCTTCCTACGAGCAGTACTTC. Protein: CAISEPSYEQYF.

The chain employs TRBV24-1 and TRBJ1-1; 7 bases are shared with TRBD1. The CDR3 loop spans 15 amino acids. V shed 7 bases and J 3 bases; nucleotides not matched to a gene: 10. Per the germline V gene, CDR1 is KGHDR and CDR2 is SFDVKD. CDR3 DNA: TGTGCCACCAGGAAACCGGGACAGACTTACACTGAAGCTTTCTTT. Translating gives CATRKPGQTYTEAFF.

DNA of the CDR3: TGTGCCAGCAGTTTGGACAGGGGGACTGGACCCTACGAGCAGTACTTC. As protein: CASSLDRGTGPYEQYF. V is TRBV27 and J is TRBJ2-7; 10 bases are shared with TRBD1. This CDR3 has 16 residues. V was pared by 3 bases and J by 2 bases, with 7 bases of the junction left unmatched. Germline CDR1 is MNHEY and CDR2 is SMNVEV (reference sequence).